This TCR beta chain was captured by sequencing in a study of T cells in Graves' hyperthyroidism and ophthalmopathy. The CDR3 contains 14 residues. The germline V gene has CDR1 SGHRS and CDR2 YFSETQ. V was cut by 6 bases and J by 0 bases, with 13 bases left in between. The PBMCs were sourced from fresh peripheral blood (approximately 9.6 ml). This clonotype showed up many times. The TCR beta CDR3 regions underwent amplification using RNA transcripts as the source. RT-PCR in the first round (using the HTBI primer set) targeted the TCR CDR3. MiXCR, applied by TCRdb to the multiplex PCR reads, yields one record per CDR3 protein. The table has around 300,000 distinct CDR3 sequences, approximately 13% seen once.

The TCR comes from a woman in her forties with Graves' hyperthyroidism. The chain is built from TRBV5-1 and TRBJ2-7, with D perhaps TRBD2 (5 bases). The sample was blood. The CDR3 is CASTSGSDSYEQYF. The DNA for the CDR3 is TGCGCCAGCACATCTGGGAGCGACTCCTACGAGCAGTACTTC.